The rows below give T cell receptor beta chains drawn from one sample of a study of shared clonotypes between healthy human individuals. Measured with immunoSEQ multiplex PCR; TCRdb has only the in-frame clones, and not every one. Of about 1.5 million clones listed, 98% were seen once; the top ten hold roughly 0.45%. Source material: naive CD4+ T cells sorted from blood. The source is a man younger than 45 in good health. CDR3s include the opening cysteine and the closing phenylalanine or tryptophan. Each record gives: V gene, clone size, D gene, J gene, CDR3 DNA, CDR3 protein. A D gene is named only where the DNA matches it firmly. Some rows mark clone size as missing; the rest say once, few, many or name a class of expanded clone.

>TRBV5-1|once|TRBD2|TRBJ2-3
TGCGCCAGCAGCGTTATAGCGGGAGGTCTCACAGATACGCAGTATTTT
CASSVIAGGLTDTQYF
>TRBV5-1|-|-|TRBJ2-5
TGCGCCAGCAGCTTGGCCGGGTGGAAAGAGACCCAGTACTTC
CASSLAGWKETQYF
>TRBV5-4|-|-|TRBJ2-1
TGTGCCAGCAGTCAGGACCTCCGTGACAATGAGCAGTTCTTC
CASSQDLRDNEQFF
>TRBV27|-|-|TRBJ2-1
TGTGCCAGCAGCCCGGGACTGGCGTACAATGAGCAGTTCTTC
CASSPGLAYNEQFF
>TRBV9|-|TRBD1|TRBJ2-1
TGTGCCAGCAGCGTTGACAGGGTAAGGAATGAGCAGTTCTTC
CASSVDRVRNEQFF
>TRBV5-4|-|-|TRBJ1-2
TGTGCCAGCAGCTTGAGTGCAGGGTGGGGCTACACCTTC
CASSLSAGWGYTF
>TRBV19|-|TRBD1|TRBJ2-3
TGTGCCAGTAGTAATAGGGGACAGGCCAGGGGGGATACGCAGTATTTT
CASSNRGQARGDTQYF
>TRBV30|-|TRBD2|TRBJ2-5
TGTGCCTGGAGTCCGGGCGGGAGGGTGGAGACCCAGTACTTC
CAWSPGGRVETQYF
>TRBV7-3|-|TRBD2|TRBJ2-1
TGTGCCAGCAGCTCAGCGGGAGGGGAGCAGTTCTTC
CASSSAGGEQFF
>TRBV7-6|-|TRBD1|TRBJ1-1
TGTGCCAGCAGTACAGGACAGGGGACTGAAGCTTTCTTT
CASSTGQGTEAFF
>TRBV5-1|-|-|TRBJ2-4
TGCGCCAGCCGGAACACCCCTGGGGACATTCAGTACTTC
CASRNTPGDIQYF
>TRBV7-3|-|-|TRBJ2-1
TGTGCCAGCAGCTTACTCGGGGCAGGCTCCTACAATGAGCAGTTCTTC
CASSLLGAGSYNEQFF
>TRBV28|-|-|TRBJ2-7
TGTGCCAGCAGTTTAATACGGATGTCCCTCGAGCAGTACTTC
CASSLIRMSLEQYF
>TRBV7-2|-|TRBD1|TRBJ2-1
TGTGCCAGCAGCTTAGGGACAGGGGTCTACAATGAGCAGTTCTTC
CASSLGTGVYNEQFF
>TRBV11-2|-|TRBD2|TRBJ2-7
TGTGCCAGCATCAAGTCCGGGACTAGTCCCTACGAGCAGTACTTC
CASIKSGTSPYEQYF
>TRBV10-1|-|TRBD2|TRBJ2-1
TGCGCCAGCAGTAAGCTAGCGGGAGGGCCATTCCTCTTC
CASSKLAGGPFLF
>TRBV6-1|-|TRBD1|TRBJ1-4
TGTGCCAGCAGTGAAGAAGGGACAGGGAGGGTAAAACTGTTTTTT
CASSEEGTGRVKLFF
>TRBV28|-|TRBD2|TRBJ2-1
TGTGCCAGCAGTGTTCCTATAGCGGGAGGAGCCAATGAGCAGTTCTTC
CASSVPIAGGANEQFF
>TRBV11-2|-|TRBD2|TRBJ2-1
TGTGCCAGCAGCTTAATAGCGGGAGTTTACAATGAGCAGTTCTTC
CASSLIAGVYNEQFF
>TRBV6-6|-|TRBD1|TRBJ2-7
TGTGCCAGCAGCCAGGGGGCGTTACGCGAGCAGTACTTC
CASSQGALREQYF
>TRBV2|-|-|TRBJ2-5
TGTGCCAGCAGTGACAGGGTTGAGACCCAGTACTTC
CASSDRVETQYF
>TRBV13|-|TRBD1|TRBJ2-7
TGTGCCAGCAGCTGGGGGACAGGGGGGTCGTACGAGCAGTACTTC
CASSWGTGGSYEQYF
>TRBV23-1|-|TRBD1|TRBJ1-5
TGCGCCAGCAGTCAACCGCGGGACAGGGACTGGCCCCAGCATTTT
CASSQPRDRDWPQHF
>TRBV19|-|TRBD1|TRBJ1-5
TGTGCCAGTAGTCTGGGACAGGGGGCCGCTAGCAATCAGCCCCAGCATTTT
CASSLGQGAASNQPQHF
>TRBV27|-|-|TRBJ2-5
TGTGCCAGCAGTTTAAGCCGGGGGCGGGAAGAGACCCAGTACTTC
CASSLSRGREETQYF
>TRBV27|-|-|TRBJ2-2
TGTGCCAGCAGTTTCAGGATGCCAGGCACCGGGGAGCTGTTTTTT
CASSFRMPGTGELFF
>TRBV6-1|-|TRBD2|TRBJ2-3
TGTGCCAGCACCTTGAGCGGGAGGGCCAGCGATACGCAGTATTTT
CASTLSGRASDTQYF
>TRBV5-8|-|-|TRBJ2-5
TGTGCCAGCAGCGCGGGACAGCGAACCGAAGAGACCCAGTACTTC
CASSAGQRTEETQYF
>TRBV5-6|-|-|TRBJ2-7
TGTGCCAGCAGCTTACCGTTCCGGCCCTACGAGCAGTACTTC
CASSLPFRPYEQYF
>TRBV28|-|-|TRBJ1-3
TGTGCCAGCAGTTTGGACAGAAACTCTGGAAACACCATATATTTT
CASSLDRNSGNTIYF
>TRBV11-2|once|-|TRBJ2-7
TGTGCCAGCAGCTTAGTTGGGACACCCGCCTCGGTGCAGTACTTC
CASSLVGTPASVQYF
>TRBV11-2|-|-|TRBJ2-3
TGTGCCAGCAGCTTACGCGTAGGTACTAGCACAGATACGCAGTATTTT
CASSLRVGTSTDTQYF
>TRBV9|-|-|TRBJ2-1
TGTGCCAGCAGCGCGCGCGAGAGCTCCTACAATGAGCAGTTCTTC
CASSARESSYNEQFF
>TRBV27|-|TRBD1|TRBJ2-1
TGTGCCAGCAGCCAGGACAGGGGCCCAGGCGGGCAGTTCTTC
CASSQDRGPGGQFF
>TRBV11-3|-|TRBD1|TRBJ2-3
TGTGCCAGCAGCTCCGGGACAGGGTCGAAGGTGGATACGCAGTATTTT
CASSSGTGSKVDTQYF
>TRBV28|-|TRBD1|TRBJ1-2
TGTGCCAGCAGTTCCGACAGGGGGCAGTTTGGCTACACCTTC
CASSSDRGQFGYTF
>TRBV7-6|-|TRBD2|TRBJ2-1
TGTGCCAGCAGCTTTAAGCGGGACTTTACCAATGAGCAGTTCTTC
CASSFKRDFTNEQFF
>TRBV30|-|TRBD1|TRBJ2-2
TGTGCCTGGAGAGGGGACAGCGTCACCGGGGAGCTGTTTTTT
CAWRGDSVTGELFF
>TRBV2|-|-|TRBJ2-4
TGTGCCAGCAGTTCCGGGACCTATTATGACATTCAGTACTTC
CASSSGTYYDIQYF
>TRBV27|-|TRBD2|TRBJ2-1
TGTGCCAGCAGGCGGGAGCCGAGCGCTGAGCAGTTCTTC
CASRREPSAEQFF
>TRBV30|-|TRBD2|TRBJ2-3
TGTGCCTGGAGCCCAGCGGGAGCGGGGACAGATACGCAGTATTTT
CAWSPAGAGTDTQYF
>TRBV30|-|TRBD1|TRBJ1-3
TGTGCCTGGAATAGGGACAGGGTAAACTCTGGAAACACCATATATTTT
CAWNRDRVNSGNTIYF
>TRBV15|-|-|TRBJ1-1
TGTGCCACCAGCGGCCCGGGGGGCGACCCTGAAGCTTTCTTT
CATSGPGGDPEAFF
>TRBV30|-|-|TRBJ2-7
TGTGCCTGGAGTCTAGAATACGAGCAGTACTTC
CAWSLEYEQYF
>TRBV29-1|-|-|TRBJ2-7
TGCAGCGTTGAGTCGCACGAGCAGTACTTC
CSVESHEQYF
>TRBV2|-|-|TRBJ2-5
TGTGCCAGCAGTGAATGGTCGGAGACCCAGTACTTC
CASSEWSETQYF
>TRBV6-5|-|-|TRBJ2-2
TGTGCCAGCAACGGAGGGCCCTCGAACACCGGGGAGCTGTTTTTT
CASNGGPSNTGELFF
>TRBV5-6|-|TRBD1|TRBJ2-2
TGTGCCAGCAGCTTGCTAGGGGGCGCGGCCAACCCCGGGGAGCTGTTTTTT
CASSLLGGAANPGELFF
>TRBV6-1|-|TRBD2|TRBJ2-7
TGTGCCAGCAGTGAGGGGAGGGCCGAGCAGTACTTC
CASSEGRAEQYF
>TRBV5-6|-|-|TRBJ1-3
TGTGCCAGCAGCTTGGTTCCAGGCTCTGGAAACACCATATATTTT
CASSLVPGSGNTIYF
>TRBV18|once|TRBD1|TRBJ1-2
TGTGCCAGCTCACCACTCGGGACAGGTCCTTATGGCTACACCTTC
CASSPLGTGPYGYTF
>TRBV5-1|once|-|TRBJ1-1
TGCGCCAGCAGCGACCAACTAGGGAGTGGGCCCCTCCTCTTT
CASSDQLGSGPLLF
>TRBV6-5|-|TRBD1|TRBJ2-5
TGTGCCAGCAGTTACTCTCAGGGGGCTGGGGAGACCCAGTACTTC
CASSYSQGAGETQYF